The subject of this entry is one TCR beta chain. In the original processing: Nucleated cell counts were estimated from reference gene primer amplification. Sequencing used immunoSEQ multiplex PCR; TCRdb keeps in-frame clones, though not all of them. The V and J calls and clone size were taken over from that table, and D and trimming were inferred from the DNA. The table lists 140,000 or so clones, under 85% of them singletons. The sample is drawn from a study of blood T cell repertoires in COVID-19. Study-wide context: Acute-phase and convalescent COVID-19 samples originated in the United States, Italy and Spain.

Participant-reported clinical history was the basis for cohort assignment. V lost 1 base to trimming and J lost 7 bases, with 6 bases between them. There are 13 residues in the CDR3. Germline loops: CDR1 KGHDR, CDR2 SFDVKD. Sequencing used PBMCs or T cells enriched from blood (not recorded which). The V gene is TRBV24-1, the J gene TRBJ2-2; D remains ambiguous. The clonotype comes from a woman younger than 30 who had been exposed to COVID-19. This chain's CDR3 is CATSDFKSGELFF. The CDR3 coding sequence is TGTGCCACCAGTGATTTTAAGAGCGGGGAGCTGTTTTTT.